One T cell receptor beta chain is described in this entry. Produced via immunoSEQ multiplex PCR; TCRdb's table is partial and in-frame only. Of 13,000 to 15,000 clones in the sample, approximately 95% were seen once. This entry belongs to a study of OX40 agonist ivuxolimab in advanced cancers. V dropped 7 bases and J dropped 5 bases, with 11 bases sitting between them. This CDR3 is 13 amino acids long. Looked up from germline, CDR1 is SNHLY and CDR2 is FYNNEI. This rearrangement joins TRBV2 to TRBJ2-2, with a possible D match to TRBD2 (6 bases). The TCR comes from an adult with an advanced solid tumor such as melanoma, head and neck, liver or kidney cancer. The material sequenced was CD4+ or CD8+ T cells sorted from blood, taken in a trial of the OX40 agonist ivuxolimab. CDR3 loop: CASTRGGTGELFF. In DNA form, the CDR3 reads TGTGCCAGCACGCGGGGTGGTACCGGGGAGCTGTTTTTT.